These 6 T cell receptor beta chains share one sample of origin, sequenced in a study of cytomegalovirus exposure and HLA in healthy donors. The PCR used 60 Vbeta and 13 Jbeta primers. Repertoires were generated with immunoSEQ multiplex PCR, while TCRdb's copy carries only in-frame clones and drops some. Its listing shows some 120,000 clones. Source material: PBMCs. The source is a man aged 18 to 30 in good health and CMV-seronegative.

DNA of the CDR3: TGTGCCAGCAGCTTAAACGCGGGGGCCACAGATACGCAGTATTTT. Encoded protein: CASSLNAGATDTQYF. The rearrangement links TRBV7-3 to TRBJ2-3; possible D gene TRBD2, 7 bases. The CDR3 is 15 amino acids. Germline V gene sequence: CDR1 SGHTA, CDR2 FQGTGA. Between the trimmed V and J ends, which lost 1 base and 2 bases, there was a span of 10 bases.

V and J are TRBV5-1 and TRBJ2-3; D is perhaps TRBD1 (5 bases). The CDR3 extends over 15 amino acids. V dropped 5 bases and J dropped 0 bases, with 13 bases sitting between them. Germline CDR1 SGHRS, CDR2 YFSETQ. The CDR3 spells CASRPDKYSTDTQYF. DNA for the CDR3: TGCGCCAGCAGGCCGGACAAGTATAGCACAGATACGCAGTATTTT.

The chain recombines TRBV27 with TRBJ1-2, with TRBD1 as a possible D gene (5 bases). V dropped 6 bases and J dropped 2 bases, with 10 bases sitting between them. The CDR3 is made up of 13 amino acids. CDR1 is MNHEY, CDR2 SMNVEV, per germline (reference sequence). The CDR3 loop is CASSPGGNYGYTF. The CDR3 region has the DNA TGTGCCAGCAGCCCCGGGGGAAACTATGGCTACACCTTC.

This chain joins TRBV6-4 and TRBJ2-1, with D possibly TRBD2 on 5 matching bases. Trimming took off 3 bases at V and 7 bases at J, with 13 bases between the two ends. In germline, CDR1 is MRHNA, CDR2 SNTAGT. This CDR3 is 14 amino acids long. The CDR3 bases are TGTGCCAGCAGTGAAGAACTAGAGAGGAATGAGCAGTTCTTC. Residues: CASSEELERNEQFF.

The chain uses TRBV19 and TRBJ1-3; no clear D gene. Trimming cost V 5 bases and J 2 bases, with 7 bases left between them. Germline V lookup: CDR1 LNHDA, CDR2 SQIVND (reference sequence). The CDR3 covers 13 residues. The CDR3 region is CASSRRPGNTIYF. The CDR3 DNA reads as TGTGCCAGTAGTCGGCGGCCTGGAAACACCATATATTTT.

The V gene is TRBV6-1, the J gene TRBJ2-7; D gene unclear. CDR3 length: 11 residues. The V end lost 8 bases, the J end lost 5 bases, and 10 bases lay between the germline ends. Germline assignment: CDR1 MNHNS and CDR2 SASEGT. The DNA of the CDR3 is TGTGCCAGCGGTATAGTAGACGAGCAGTACTTC. Translated, it gives CASGIVDEQYF.